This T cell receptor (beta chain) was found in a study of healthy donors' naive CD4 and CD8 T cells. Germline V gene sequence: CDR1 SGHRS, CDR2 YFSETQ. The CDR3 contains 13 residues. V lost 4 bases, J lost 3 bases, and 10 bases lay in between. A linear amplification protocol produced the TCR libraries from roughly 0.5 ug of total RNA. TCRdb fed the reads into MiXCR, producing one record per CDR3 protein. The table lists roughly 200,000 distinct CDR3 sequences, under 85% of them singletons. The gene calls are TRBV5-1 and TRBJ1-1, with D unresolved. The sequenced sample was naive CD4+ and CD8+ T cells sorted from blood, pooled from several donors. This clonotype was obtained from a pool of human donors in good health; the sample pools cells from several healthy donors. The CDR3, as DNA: TGCGCCAGCAGCCTGACCCCGTACACTGAAGCTTTCTTT. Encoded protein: CASSLTPYTEAFF.